This T cell receptor beta chain derives from a study of beta chain features in type 1 diabetes. This clone was seen a handful of times. The antigen is undetermined. Regarding the study as a whole: Unsettled here was the matter of whether HLA type influences TCRB rearrangement. The study found moderately but significantly shorter TCRB CDR3s in all four CD4+ subsets of Type 1 diabetes patients.

Since all of the isolated RNA was reverse transcribed, expressed TCRB transcripts were what got sequenced. The table came from immunoSEQ multiplex PCR; TCRdb's copy has only in-frame clones and leaves some out. The sample has around 260,000 clones, around 20% seen once. The CDR3 sequence is 13 residues long. Germline-derived CDR1 and CDR2 are KGHSH and LQKENI. Trimming stripped 3 bases from V and 5 bases from J, with 10 bases between. The chain recombines TRBV18 with TRBJ2-5; a possible D gene is TRBD2 (5 bases). Sequencing used naive CD4+ T cells from blood. This clonotype was obtained from a woman aged 40 to 50 with type 1 diabetes. The CDR3 DNA sequence: TGTGCCAGCTCACCCTACGGGGAGGAGACCCAGTACTTC. This sequence encodes CASSPYGEETQYF.